This T cell receptor beta chain is drawn from a study of blood T cell repertoires in COVID-19. Study information: T cells, B-cell-depleted T cells, or PBMCs supplied cDNA or gDNA.

Profiling relied on immunoSEQ multiplex PCR, and the TCRdb table lists in-frame clones only, not all of them. The sample lists nearly 95,000 clones, about 87% occurring once. This clone was observed a single time. Trimming pared 1 base from V and 11 bases from J, leaving 9 bases between. CDR1 and CDR2 (germline): SEHNR, FQNEAQ (reference sequence). This CDR3 spans 13 amino acids. The TCR comes from a human donor with acute or convalescent COVID-19. The donor label of this sample is uncertain. Specimen: peripheral blood. V and J are TRBV7-9 and TRBJ1-6, with D tentatively TRBD1 (6 bases). The CDR3 protein is CASSLDGQPPLHF. The DNA of the CDR3 is TGTGCCAGCAGCTTAGATGGACAGCCACCCCTCCACTTT.